The T cell receptor (beta chain) under discussion was sequenced for a study of human T cells and chemical hapten exposure. Overall study: Across its approximately 25 weeks, the study gave patients weekly diphenylcyclopropenone doses to the scalp. Study-wide points: Donors' alopecia may make their immune response differ from healthy people's.

Time point reported: patch test 2, 6 weeks after DPC sensitization. Treatment here: therapeutic diphenylcyclopropenone sensitization with weekly scalp DPC. In the case of this clonotype: What it recognizes is unknown.

MiXCR, run by TCRdb on the RACE reads, gives a single entry per CDR3 protein. The repertoire consists of nearly 55,000 distinct CDR3 sequences, with about 10% occurring once and the leading ten covering approximately 1.8%. The CDR3 loop spans 14 amino acids. Germline CDR1 MDHEN, CDR2 SYDVKM. The trim removed 7 bases at V and 0 bases at J, leaving 6 bases unmatched. This clonotype originated in a woman between 45 and 60 years old with alopecia areata. Some clones in this sample may be carry-over from other donors' samples. The chain joins TRBV28 to TRBJ2-7; the match to TRBD2 covers 7 bases. The starting material was whole blood, obtained in connection with sensitization to the hapten diphenylcyclopropenone (DPC). The CDR3 coding sequence is TGTGCCAGCATTCCCGGGGGGTACTCCTACGAGCAGTACTTC. It specifies CASIPGGYSYEQYF. The variable domain in full, completed from reference TRBV28 and TRBJ2-7, reads DVKVTQSSRYLVKRTGEKVFLECVQDMDHENMFWYRQDPGLGLRLIYFSYDVKMKEKGDIPEGYSVSREKKERFSLILESASTNQTSMYLCASIPGGYSYEQYFGPGTRLTVT.